This passage covers 30 T cell receptor beta chains from one sample sequenced in a study of cytomegalovirus exposure and HLA in healthy donors. This PCR relied on a set of 60 Vbeta primers and 13 Jbeta primers. Sequencing used immunoSEQ multiplex PCR; TCRdb keeps in-frame clones, though not all of them. The table includes about 220,000 clones, 82% detected once. Material for sequencing was PBMCs. The receptor source for this set is a woman between 35 and 50 years old in good health and CMV-seropositive.

CDR3 DNA: TGTGCCAGCAGCGCTACCATGAACACTGAAGCTTTCTTT. It specifies CASSATMNTEAFF. The chain is built from TRBV7-2 and TRBJ1-1; D gene uncertain. Germline V gives CDR1 SGHTA, CDR2 FQGNSA. The CDR3 runs to 13 residues. Trimming removed 5 bases from V and 0 bases from J, with 7 bases in between.

The DNA for the CDR3 is TGTGCCTGGAGTGCTCAGTCAGGGGAGAACTATGGCTACACCTTC. It yields the protein CAWSAQSGENYGYTF. The V call is TRBV30, the J call TRBJ1-2; D is possibly TRBD1 (6 bases). In germline, CDR1 is GTSNPN, CDR2 SVGIG (reference sequence). The CDR3 is made up of 15 amino acids. Trimming took 1 base from V and 2 from J, leaving 14 bases between them.

The genes are TRBV4-3 and TRBJ2-1; 9 bases fit TRBD2. J gave up 0 bases and V 5 bases, and 2 bases lay outside the gene matches. The CDR3 runs 15 residues. Germline values: CDR1 LGHNA, CDR2 YSLEER. The CDR3 spells CASSSLAGSYNEQFF. The CDR3 DNA follows: TGCGCCAGCAGCTCACTAGCGGGCTCCTACAATGAGCAGTTCTTC.

V and J are TRBV15 and TRBJ2-2, with D perhaps TRBD2 (6 bases). V lost 1 base to trimming and J lost 4 bases, with 13 bases between them. The CDR3 is made up of 16 amino acids. Germline CDR1 LNHNV, CDR2 YYDKDF (reference sequence). The CDR3 sequence is CATSRGRGIITGELFF. In DNA form, the CDR3 reads TGTGCCACCAGCAGAGGTCGGGGGATCATCACCGGGGAGCTGTTTTTT.

V usage is TRBV9 and J usage is TRBJ1-5; 8 bases are a match to TRBD1. Germline V gene sequence: CDR1 SGDLS, CDR2 YYNGEE. This CDR3 region has 15 residues. V shed 0 bases, J shed 1 base, and the junction held 0 bases outside the gene matches. CDR3 sequence reads: CASSVGQGSNQPQHF. In DNA form, the CDR3 reads TGTGCCAGCAGCGTAGGACAGGGGAGCAATCAGCCCCAGCATTTT. The whole variable domain, filled in from reference TRBV9 and TRBJ1-5, reads DSGVTQTPKHLITATGQRVTLRCSPRSGDLSVYWYQQSLDQGLQFLIQYYNGEERAKGNILERFSAQQFPDLHSELNLSSLELGDSALYFCASSVGQGSNQPQHFGDGTRLSIL.

The chain uses TRBV5-1 and TRBJ1-5, with TRBD1 matching 8 bases. This CDR3 is 16 amino acids long. From germline, CDR1 is SGHRS and CDR2 YFSETQ. J gave up 6 bases and V 3 bases, and 11 bases lay outside the gene matches. This CDR3 is CASSSHPGGVSQPQHF. CDR3 nucleotides: TGCGCCAGCAGCTCCCATCCAGGGGGCGTATCTCAGCCCCAGCATTTT.

This chain joins TRBV27 and TRBJ1-5, with D possibly TRBD1 on 5 matching bases. The CDR3 is 14 residues long. Germline-derived CDR1 and CDR2 are MNHEY and SMNVEV (reference sequence). Trimming took off 3 bases at V and 7 bases at J, with 13 bases between the two ends. The CDR3 here is CASSFLQGGQPQHF. CDR3 nucleotides: TGTGCCAGCAGTTTTTTGCAGGGTGGACAGCCCCAGCATTTT.

This chain joins TRBV30 and TRBJ2-7, with TRBD2 identical over 8 bases. This CDR3 spans 14 amino acids. V shed 5 bases and J 6 bases; nucleotides not matched to a gene: 12. Germline assignment: CDR1 GTSNPN and CDR2 SVGIG (reference sequence). The CDR3 spells CAWGSGRTSLEQYF. Here the CDR3 DNA reads TGTGCCTGGGGCAGCGGGAGAACTTCTCTCGAGCAGTACTTC. Full variable domain (rest looked up from reference TRBV30 and TRBJ2-7): SQTIHQWPATLVQPVGSPLSLECTVEGTSNPNLYWYRQAAGRGLQLLFYSVGIGQISSEVPQNLSASRPQDRQFILSSKKLLLSDSGFYLCAWGSGRTSLEQYFGPGTRLTVT.

The chain combines TRBV7-9 with TRBJ1-4; possibly TRBD1 for D (5 bases). Between the trimmed V and J ends, which lost 5 bases and 4 bases, there was a span of 14 bases. CDR1 is SEHNR, CDR2 FQNEAQ, per germline (reference sequence). The CDR3 runs to 15 residues. The CDR3 nucleotides are TGTGCCAGCAGCGGCCGACAGCTTAGTAATGAAAAACTGTTTTTT. Amino acids: CASSGRQLSNEKLFF.

This chain uses TRBV6-5 with TRBJ1-2; the match to TRBD1 covers 9 bases. Germline assignment: CDR1 MNHEY and CDR2 SVGAGI. The CDR3 sequence is 15 residues long. V gave up 5 bases and J gave up 0 bases; unmatched junction bases: 4. The CDR3 sequence is CASSQQGAANYGYTF. The CDR3 DNA is TGTGCCAGCAGTCAACAGGGGGCAGCTAACTATGGCTACACCTTC.

This clone has just one count. This sequence joins TRBV5-1 and TRBJ2-7; 7 bases fit TRBD1. Germline CDR1 is SGHRS and CDR2 is YFSETQ. This CDR3 has 16 amino acids. J lost 4 bases, V lost 2 bases, and 12 bases had no gene match. This CDR3 is CASSFRGTALIYEQYF. The DNA for the CDR3 is TGCGCCAGCAGCTTCAGGGGGACAGCGCTTATTTACGAGCAGTACTTC.

The rearrangement uses TRBV19 and TRBJ2-7; TRBD1 agrees at 9 bases. V dropped 5 bases and J dropped 4; count of bases not matched to a gene: 3. Germline values: CDR1 LNHDA, CDR2 SQIVND (reference sequence). This CDR3 has 13 residues. CDR3 bases: TGTGCCAGTAGTGTACAGGGGGCGTACGAGCAGTACTTC. Translation: CASSVQGAYEQYF.

This sequence joins TRBV5-5 and TRBJ1-1, with a possible D match to TRBD1 (6 bases). The length of the CDR3 is 14 residues. V was pared by 0 bases and J by 5 bases, with 11 bases between. Per the germline V gene, CDR1 is SGHKS and CDR2 is YYEKEE (reference sequence). The CDR3 reads CASSLGSGVTEAFF. The CDR3 DNA reads TGTGCCAGCAGCTTGGGCTCAGGGGTAACTGAAGCTTTCTTT.

The gene calls are TRBV5-1 and TRBJ1-1; D call uncertain. The CDR3 length is 15 residues. Germline V gives CDR1 SGHRS, CDR2 YFSETQ. The ends were cut back, 3 bases at V and 0 bases at J, with 12 bases in the middle. The CDR3 DNA follows: TGCGCCAGCAGCTCGCTCAGTGGCCTGAACACTGAAGCTTTCTTT. Residues: CASSSLSGLNTEAFF.

The J gene is TRBJ2-7, the V gene TRBV14; the D gene is possibly TRBD2 (6 bases). CDR3 size: 13 residues. With 0 bases removed from V and 6 bases from J, the gap between germline ends came to 9 bases. Germline V gives CDR1 SGHDN, CDR2 FVKESK. The DNA for the CDR3 is TGTGCCAGCAGCCAAGATCGGCGGGGCGAGCAGTACTTC. As protein: CASSQDRRGEQYF. Drawing the rest from reference TRBV14 and TRBJ2-7, the complete variable domain is EAGVTQFPSHSVIEKGQTVTLRCDPISGHDNLYWYRRVMGKEIKFLLHFVKESKQDESGMPNNRFLAERTGGTYSTLKVQPAELEDSGVYFCASSQDRRGEQYFGPGTRLTVT.

The chain uses TRBV6-1 and TRBJ2-6; D might be TRBD1 (5 bases). CDR3 size: 15 residues. V lost 2 bases and J lost 4, with 9 bases in between. CDR1 and CDR2 from the germline V gene are MNHNS and SASEGT. DNA of the CDR3: TGTGCCAGCAGTGAACAGGGAACGGGGGCCAACGTCCTGACTTTC. Translated, it gives CASSEQGTGANVLTF.

The genes are TRBV11-2 and TRBJ2-5, with D unclear. CDR1 and CDR2 from the germline V gene are SGHAT and FQNNGV. Trimming removed 7 bases at V and 2 bases at J, with 14 bases between. This CDR3 is built from 14 residues. CDR3 protein: CASTNYGSQETQYF. CDR3 sequence (DNA): TGTGCCAGCACCAATTACGGGTCTCAAGAGACCCAGTACTTC. The whole variable domain, remainder taken from reference TRBV11-2 and TRBJ2-5, is EAGVAQSPRYKIIEKRQSVAFWCNPISGHATLYWYQQILGQGPKLLIQFQNNGVVDDSQLPKDRFSAERLKGVDSTLKIQPAKLEDSAVYLCASTNYGSQETQYFGPGTRLLVL.

The gene calls are TRBV5-1 and TRBJ1-6, with no clear D. The germline gives CDR1 SGHRS, CDR2 YFSETQ. The CDR3 extends over 17 amino acids. The V and J ends lost 0 bases and 7 bases respectively, with 17 bases between them. CDR3 DNA: TGCGCCAGCAGCTTGGAAGGGTTTGGCCGAGGGAATTCACCCCTCCACTTT. This gives the protein CASSLEGFGRGNSPLHF.

In regard to this clone: A read error may account for a junction end that differs from germline. V and J are TRBV11-2 and TRBJ2-7; 11 nucleotides align to TRBD1. Germline CDR1 SGHAT, CDR2 FQNNGV. The CDR3 covers 16 residues. The CDR3 DNA reads as TGTGCCAGCAGCTCGGGTCGGACAGGGGGCTCCTACGAGCAGCACTTC. Encoded protein: CASSSGRTGGSYEQHF.

The gene calls are TRBV6-6 and TRBJ1-2; D is unclear. Trimming removed 6 bases from V and 8 bases from J, with 19 bases in between. In germline, CDR1 is MNHNY, CDR2 SVGAGI (reference sequence). The CDR3 covers 14 residues. CDR3 nucleotide sequence: TGTGCCAGCAGATTTACCGGGTCATCGAACGGCTACACCTTC. Encoded protein: CASRFTGSSNGYTF.

The rearrangement links TRBV5-1 to TRBJ1-4; 8 nucleotides match TRBD1. The V gene's germline CDR1 is SGHRS and CDR2 YFSETQ. CDR3 length: 19 amino acids. V lost 3 bases and J lost 7; bases outside the gene matches: 20. CDR3 protein: CASSSLPPMTGDGGEKLFF. The CDR3 DNA sequence: TGCGCCAGCAGCTCGCTCCCCCCAATGACAGGGGATGGGGGTGAAAAACTGTTTTTT. Drawing the rest from reference TRBV5-1 and TRBJ1-4, the complete variable domain is KAGVTQTPRYLIKTRGQQVTLSCSPISGHRSVSWYQQTPGQGLQFLFEYFSETQRNKGNFPGRFSGRQFSNSRSEMNVSTLELGDSALYLCASSSLPPMTGDGGEKLFFGSGTQLSVL.

V is TRBV2 and J is TRBJ1-2, with D possibly TRBD1 on 6 matching bases. V lost 4 bases, J lost 5 bases, and 14 bases lay in between. Germline V gene data show CDR1 as SNHLY and CDR2 as FYNNEI. CDR3 length equals 14 residues. The CDR3 nucleotides are TGTGCCAGCAGTGGACAGGCTGCTTCATATGGCTACACCTTC. Protein product: CASSGQAASYGYTF. Using reference TRBV2 and TRBJ1-2 for the parts outside the CDR3, the full variable domain is EPEVTQTPSHQVTQMGQEVILRCVPISNHLYFYWYRQILGQKVEFLVSFYNNEISEKSEIFDDQFSVERPDGSNFTLKIRSTKLEDSAMYFCASSGQAASYGYTFGSGTRLTVV.

A few counts support this clone. The chain is built from TRBV2 and TRBJ1-1; 8 bases agree with TRBD1. CDR1 and CDR2 (germline): SNHLY, FYNNEI. V dropped 5 bases and J dropped 6; count of bases not matched to a gene: 14. The CDR3 spans 16 residues. The CDR3 spells CASSKVSGQGWAEAFF. The CDR3 DNA is TGTGCCAGCAGTAAAGTTTCTGGACAGGGCTGGGCTGAAGCTTTCTTT. Filled out from reference TRBV2 and TRBJ1-1, the complete variable domain reads EPEVTQTPSHQVTQMGQEVILRCVPISNHLYFYWYRQILGQKVEFLVSFYNNEISEKSEIFDDQFSVERPDGSNFTLKIRSTKLEDSAMYFCASSKVSGQGWAEAFFGQGTRLTVV.

A few counts support this clone. The J gene is TRBJ1-2, the V gene TRBV4-2; no reliable D call. The CDR3 totals 15 residues. The V gene's germline CDR1 is LGHNA and CDR2 YNFKEQ. V was trimmed by 0 bases and J by 0 bases, leaving 8 bases between them. Here the CDR3 DNA reads TGTGCCAGCAGCCAAGATTTGTTAGCTAACTATGGCTACACCTTC. This translates into CASSQDLLANYGYTF.

The CDR3, as DNA: TGTGCCAGCAGGGGTGGCAGGGGAATCGACACTGAAGCTTTCTTT. This sequence encodes CASRGGRGIDTEAFF. The J gene is TRBJ1-1, the V gene TRBV6-1, with D tentatively TRBD1 (6 bases). Germline lookup yields CDR1 MNHNS and CDR2 SASEGT. V lost 6 bases and J lost 3, with 17 bases in between. This CDR3 region has 15 residues.

This rearrangement joins TRBV30 to TRBJ1-6, with 8 bases that match TRBD1. Germline V lookup: CDR1 GTSNPN, CDR2 SVGIG (reference sequence). The CDR3 has 13 residues. Trimming cost V 3 bases and J 7 bases; bases outside gene matches: 2. The CDR3 region is CAWSSGGNSPLHF. In nucleotides, the CDR3 is TGTGCCTGGAGCTCAGGGGGCAATTCACCCCTCCACTTT.

This rearrangement joins TRBV19 to TRBJ1-2; the D is unclear. In germline, CDR1 is LNHDA, CDR2 SQIVND (reference sequence). This CDR3 is built from 14 residues. With 6 bases removed from V and 1 base from J, the gap between germline ends came to 12 bases. The CDR3 DNA follows: TGTGCCAGTAGGGAGTCCCTAGGTAACTATGGCTACACCTTC. Translated: CASRESLGNYGYTF.

The chain joins TRBV27 to TRBJ1-5; the match to TRBD1 covers 7 bases. CDR3 length: 15 amino acids. CDR1 and CDR2 from the germline V gene are MNHEY and SMNVEV (reference sequence). The junction had 8 bases not matched to a gene; V was cut back by 5 bases and J by 4 bases. The CDR3 nucleotides are TGTGCCAGCAGTCTCAGGACAGGAGCTAATCAGCCCCAGCATTTT. Protein: CASSLRTGANQPQHF.

This clone has a handful of counts. One end of the junction varies from germline; a read error may be responsible. V is TRBV7-9 and J is TRBJ1-1; 7 bases line up with TRBD1. The CDR3 covers 14 residues. CDR1 is SEHNR and CDR2 is FQNEAQ in the germline V gene (reference sequence). CDR3 sequence: CSSSPTTGDTEAFF. CDR3 nucleotide sequence: TGTTCCAGCAGCCCTACAACAGGGGACACTGAAGCTTTCTTT.

The gene calls are TRBV30 and TRBJ1-1, with 7 bases that match TRBD1. V was clipped by 2 bases and J by 5 bases; unmatched bases: 11. CDR3 length: 15 amino acids. CDR1 and CDR2 from the germline V gene are GTSNPN and SVGIG (reference sequence). The CDR3 sequence: CAWSKSEGAYTEAFF. The CDR3 region has the DNA TGTGCCTGGAGTAAATCGGAGGGGGCCTATACTGAAGCTTTCTTT.